The text below deals with one T cell receptor (beta chain). CDR3 size: 16 residues. The V gene end was trimmed by 4 bases and the J gene end by 2 bases; junction bases not matched to a gene: 9. CDR1 PRHDT and CDR2 FYEKMQ come from the germline V gene (reference sequence). The sample comes from a study of blood T cell repertoires in COVID-19. Background on the study: There were acute and convalescent COVID-19 samples, and they came from the United States, Italy and Spain.

Original processing methods: Using reference gene primer amplification, nucleated cell counts were estimated. Data came from immunoSEQ multiplex PCR; TCRdb stores just in-frame clones and leaves some out. D and trimming were read from the DNA, whereas the V and J calls and clone size are those reported in that table. The sample lists about 150,000 clones; 65% to 90% were seen once. The clonotype originates from a woman aged 55-70 years with COVID-19, enrolled during active disease. Material for sequencing was peripheral blood. The chain is built from TRBV13 and TRBJ1-2; 8 bases fit TRBD1. The CDR3 coding sequence is TGTGCCAGCAGCTCAGCAACAGGGGGGACAAACTATGGCTACACCTTC. Encoded protein: CASSSATGGTNYGYTF.